The sequence of this T cell receptor beta chain was determined in a study of response to subunit inactivated influenza vaccine. From germline, CDR1 is MNHEY and CDR2 SVGAGI. The CDR3 consists of 16 residues. V gave up 4 bases and J gave up 4 bases; unmatched junction bases: 10. TCRdb reprocessed the RT-PCR reads with MiXCR, giving one entry per CDR3 protein. This repertoire shows about 500,000 distinct CDR3 sequences, 16% found once; its top ten account for roughly 3%. The V call is TRBV6-5, the J call TRBJ2-1; TRBD2 matches 7 bases. The clonotype was recovered from a man aged 50 to 69 who received an inactivated influenza vaccine. Source: CD4+ T cells sorted from PBMCs, taken approximately 25 months after vaccination. The CDR3 DNA sequence: TGTGCCAGCAGTTCCCACTTTGCGGGGGAGTACAATGAGCAGTTCTTC. This translates into CASSSHFAGEYNEQFF.